This entry lists 8 T cell receptor beta chains sequenced from one sample in a study of blood T cell repertoires in COVID-19. The method was immunoSEQ multiplex PCR; TCRdb's version includes in-frame clones alone and lacks a portion of them. The data contain some 300,000 clones, about 91% of them singletons. Sequenced: peripheral blood. Receptor source: a woman aged 30 to 39 who had recovered from COVID-19.

For the CDR3, the DNA is TGTGCCAGCAGCCAACGGGGGGGCACTGAAGCTTTCTTT. Protein sequence: CASSQRGGTEAFF. The rearrangement links TRBV14 to TRBJ1-1, with a tentative D call TRBD1 (5 bases). The CDR3 sequence is 13 residues long. CDR1 is SGHDN, CDR2 FVKESK, per germline. Trimming shortened V by 2 bases and J by 4 bases, and 8 bases separated the two germline ends.

This chain joins TRBV5-1 and TRBJ1-1; 8 nucleotides line up with TRBD1. Looked up from germline, CDR1 is SGHRS and CDR2 is YFSETQ. Trimming cost V 0 bases and J 7 bases; bases outside gene matches: 11. The CDR3 extends over 16 amino acids. CDR3 amino acids: CASSLGSGTGQIEAFF. DNA for the CDR3: TGCGCCAGCAGCTTGGGGTCCGGGACAGGCCAGATTGAAGCTTTCTTT.

The rearrangement links TRBV11-2 to TRBJ2-1; the D is unclear. V was pared by 5 bases and J by 6 bases, with 17 bases between. Germline V gene sequence: CDR1 SGHAT, CDR2 FQNNGV. This CDR3 contains 15 residues. The CDR3 spells CASSPRLSKLNEQFF. CDR3 DNA sequence: TGTGCCAGCAGCCCCCGACTCTCTAAGCTCAATGAGCAGTTCTTC.

The V gene is TRBV28, the J gene TRBJ1-1, with 7 bases lining up with TRBD1. With 6 bases clipped from V and 5 bases from J, the junction kept 9 bases outside the gene matches. Germline CDR1 is MDHEN and CDR2 is SYDVKM. The CDR3 extends over 14 amino acids. CDR3 in amino acids: CASSPPTGITEAFF. CDR3 in DNA: TGTGCCAGCAGCCCCCCGACAGGGATTACTGAAGCTTTCTTT.

This rearrangement joins TRBV6-6 to TRBJ1-2; TRBD1 might be the D (5 bases). Germline V CDR1 and CDR2: MNHNY, SVGAGI (reference sequence). This CDR3 has 13 residues. V shed 6 bases and J shed 0 bases, with 8 bases lying between them. The CDR3 here is CASRGLTNYGYTF. As DNA, the CDR3 is TGTGCCAGCAGGGGACTGACTAACTATGGCTACACCTTC.

V usage is TRBV27 and J usage is TRBJ2-1, with 10 bases fitting TRBD1. Germline-derived CDR1 and CDR2 are MNHEY and SMNVEV (reference sequence). This CDR3 has 16 amino acids. V trimming: 0 bases; J trimming: 8 bases; junction bases outside the gene matches: 7. CDR3: CASSLSDRGLTDEQFF. For the CDR3, the DNA is TGTGCCAGCAGTTTATCCGACAGGGGGCTTACGGATGAGCAGTTCTTC.

The chain is built from TRBV28 and TRBJ1-4; 8 bases are a match to TRBD1. The CDR3 covers 15 residues. CDR1 is MDHEN and CDR2 is SYDVKM in the germline V gene. Germline trimming cut 6 bases from V and 6 bases from J; bases unmatched to any gene: 9. The CDR3 nucleotides read TGTGCCAGCAGCTCAGGGGGCTCGGGAGATGAAAAACTGTTTTTT. Residues: CASSSGGSGDEKLFF.

Only a few counts were recorded for this clone. CDR3 DNA sequence: TGTGCCAGCAGTGAACAGGTACAGGGGGGCGACGAGCAGTACTTC. Translating it yields CASSEQVQGGDEQYF. The chain is built from TRBV6-1 and TRBJ2-7, with TRBD1 matching 8 bases. V lost 2 bases to trimming and J lost 5 bases; unmatched junction nucleotides: 8. This CDR3 has 15 amino acids. CDR1 and CDR2 (germline): MNHNS, SASEGT.